The sequence of this T cell receptor (beta chain) was determined in a study of T cells after yellow fever vaccination. On this clonotype: The antigen is unknown.

Germline CDR1 DFQATT, CDR2 SNEGSKA (reference sequence). Trimming stripped 5 bases from V and 7 bases from J, with 14 bases between. The CDR3 is 13 residues long. TCRdb itself ran the 5' RACE reads through MiXCR, one entry per CDR3 protein. The sample consists of 620,000 or so distinct CDR3 sequences, less than 20% of them appearing once. General observations from the study: Any FACS-sorted repertoire could hold abundant clonotypes that contaminate it from the bulk population. Overall, a small share of clonotypes was seen in both CD4 and CD8 compartments.

The sequencing used PBMCs, collected 5 days after the first yellow fever vaccination. The V call is TRBV20-1, the J call TRBJ1-4; D ambiguous. This sequence originates from a man between 18 and 35 years old who received the YFV17D yellow fever vaccine. As DNA, the CDR3 is TGCAGTGCTGACCAGGATTTGGGTGAAAAACTGTTTTTT. Its protein is CSADQDLGEKLFF.